This T cell receptor beta chain was sequenced for a study of blood T cell repertoires in COVID-19. Sequencing used immunoSEQ multiplex PCR; TCRdb keeps in-frame clones, though not all of them. Of approximately 260,000 clones detected, 70% to 90% appear once; the ten largest clones hold approximately 11%. J gave up 1 base and V 2 bases, and 3 bases lay outside the gene matches. CDR1 and CDR2 from the germline V gene are SGHKS and YYEKEE (reference sequence). The CDR3 covers 15 residues. The chain combines TRBV5-5 with TRBJ2-3, with 8 bases lining up with TRBD2. Specimen: peripheral blood. The receptor comes from a woman between 65 and 79 years old with acute or convalescent COVID-19. The CDR3 DNA is TGTGCCAGCAGCTTTTTTAGCGGGGGCACAGATACGCAGTATTTT. This translates into CASSFFSGGTDTQYF.